Presented here are 8 T cell receptor beta chains from one specimen sequenced in a study of blood T cell repertoires in COVID-19. Sequenced by immunoSEQ multiplex PCR; TCRdb stores in-frame clones only, minus some. The sample has around 46,000 clones, 70% to 90% seen once. The sample comprised peripheral blood. The source is a woman of 80 years or more with COVID-19, enrolled during active disease.

The chain couples TRBV28 to TRBJ1-1; weak D call: TRBD1 (6 bases). The CDR3 is made up of 15 amino acids. The V end was cut by 5 bases, the J end by 4 bases, with 17 bases between. Germline-derived CDR1 and CDR2 are MDHEN and SYDVKM. The CDR3 DNA is TGTGCCAGCAGTCGAGATACACCCAGGGGCACTGAAGCTTTCTTT. It encodes CASSRDTPRGTEAFF.

The chain has TRBV6-5 and TRBJ2-5, with TRBD1 matching over 8 bases. CDR3 length equals 14 residues. With V trimmed by 6 bases and J by 1 base, 4 bases remained unmatched. Germline-derived CDR1 and CDR2 are MNHEY and SVGAGI. The CDR3 sequence is CASRGDRPQETQYF. CDR3 nucleotides: TGTGCCAGCAGGGGGGACAGGCCCCAAGAGACCCAGTACTTC.

The chain recombines TRBV7-9 with TRBJ1-5; D call uncertain. This CDR3 comprises 14 residues. V was clipped by 1 base and J by 4 bases, with 8 bases between them. CDR1 is SEHNR and CDR2 is FQNEAQ in the germline V gene (reference sequence). For the CDR3, the DNA is TGTGCCAGCAGCTTAGGGACTCATAATCAGCCCCAGCATTTT. Protein sequence: CASSLGTHNQPQHF. Drawing the rest from reference TRBV7-9 and TRBJ1-5, the complete variable domain is DTGVSQNPRHKITKRGQNVTFRCDPISEHNRLYWYRQTLGQGPEFLTYFQNEAQLEKSRLLSDRFSAERPKGSFSTLEIQRTEQGDSAMYLCASSLGTHNQPQHFGDGTRLSIL.

The chain joins TRBV18 to TRBJ2-7; 7 nucleotides agree with TRBD2. J gave up 2 bases and V 1 base, and 2 bases lay outside the gene matches. The germline gives CDR1 KGHSH, CDR2 LQKENI. This CDR3 region has 14 residues. The chain's CDR3 is CASSPRGSAYEQYF. In DNA form, the CDR3 reads TGTGCCAGCTCACCACGCGGGAGCGCCTACGAGCAGTACTTC.

V and J are TRBV18 and TRBJ1-1; 8 bases are a match to TRBD1. V gave up 3 bases and J gave up 3 bases; unmatched junction bases: 6. Germline V gene data show CDR1 as KGHSH and CDR2 as LQKENI. The CDR3 is made up of 15 amino acids. DNA of the CDR3: TGTGCCAGCTCACCTCCAGGGGGCAGGGACACTGAAGCTTTCTTT. This gives the protein CASSPPGGRDTEAFF.

V usage is TRBV10-3 and J usage is TRBJ2-7; 10 bases are shared with TRBD2. Trimming took 6 bases from V and 1 from J; bases not matched to a gene: 6. CDR1 and CDR2 (germline): ENHRY, SYGVKD. This CDR3 comprises 15 residues. This CDR3 reads CAIRPGLAASYEQYF. In DNA form, the CDR3 reads TGTGCCATCAGACCCGGACTAGCGGCTTCCTACGAGCAGTACTTC.

The V and J genes are TRBV5-1 and TRBJ1-4; the D is unclear. The CDR3 covers 15 residues. Trimming removed 0 bases from V and 5 bases from J, with 11 bases in between. Germline loops: CDR1 SGHRS, CDR2 YFSETQ. As DNA, the CDR3 is TGCGCCAGCAGCTTGGCCAGAGGGATCAATGAAAAACTGTTTTTT. Translated, it gives CASSLARGINEKLFF. The full variable domain, with the rest looked up from reference TRBV5-1 and TRBJ1-4, is KAGVTQTPRYLIKTRGQQVTLSCSPISGHRSVSWYQQTPGQGLQFLFEYFSETQRNKGNFPGRFSGRQFSNSRSEMNVSTLELGDSALYLCASSLARGINEKLFFGSGTQLSVL.

CDR3 nucleotides: TGTGCCAGCTCACCCCCGACAGTTTACGAGCAGTACTTC. Protein sequence: CASSPPTVYEQYF. The rearrangement joins TRBV18 to TRBJ2-7; tentative D call: TRBD1 (5 bases). CDR1 is KGHSH, CDR2 LQKENI, per germline. This CDR3 spans 13 amino acids. V lost 3 bases and J 4 bases, leaving 10 bases between the germline ends. Based on the CDR3 plus reference TRBV18 and TRBJ2-7, the full variable domain is NAGVMQNPRHLVRRRGQEARLRCSPMKGHSHVYWYRQLPEEGLKFMVYLQKENIIDESGMPKERFSAEFPKEGPSILRIQQVVRGDSAAYFCASSPPTVYEQYFGPGTRLTVT.